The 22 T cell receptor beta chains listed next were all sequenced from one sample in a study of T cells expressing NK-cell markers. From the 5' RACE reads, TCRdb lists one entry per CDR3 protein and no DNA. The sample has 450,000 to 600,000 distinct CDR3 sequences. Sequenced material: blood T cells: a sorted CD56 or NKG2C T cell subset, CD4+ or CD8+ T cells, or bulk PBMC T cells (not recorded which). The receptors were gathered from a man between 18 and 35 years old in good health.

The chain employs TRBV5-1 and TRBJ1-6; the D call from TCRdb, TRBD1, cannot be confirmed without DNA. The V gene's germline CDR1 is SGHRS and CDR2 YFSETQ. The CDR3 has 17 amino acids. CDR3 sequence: CASSLGVGDRSNSPLHF. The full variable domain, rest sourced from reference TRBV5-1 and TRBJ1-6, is KAGVTQTPRYLIKTRGQQVTLSCSPISGHRSVSWYQQTPGQGLQFLFEYFSETQRNKGNFPGRFSGRQFSNSRSEMNVSTLELGDSALYLCASSLGVGDRSNSPLHFGNGTRLTVT.

CDR3: CASSLALTSGPEQFF. The rearrangement joins TRBV5-1 to TRBJ2-1; the TCRdb D gene call, TRBD2, has no DNA to confirm it. The CDR3 extends over 15 amino acids. The V gene's germline CDR1 is SGHRS and CDR2 YFSETQ.

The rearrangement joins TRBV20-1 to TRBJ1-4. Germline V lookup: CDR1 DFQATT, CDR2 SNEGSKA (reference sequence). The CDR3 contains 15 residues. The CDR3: CSARVETTTNEKLFF.

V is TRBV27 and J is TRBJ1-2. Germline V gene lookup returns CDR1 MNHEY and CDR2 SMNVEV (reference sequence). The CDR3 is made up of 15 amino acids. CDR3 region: CASSLSQVPSYGYTF.

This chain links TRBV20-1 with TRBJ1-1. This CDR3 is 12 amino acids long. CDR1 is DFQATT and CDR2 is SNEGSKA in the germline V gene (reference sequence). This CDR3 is CSARARSYEAFF.

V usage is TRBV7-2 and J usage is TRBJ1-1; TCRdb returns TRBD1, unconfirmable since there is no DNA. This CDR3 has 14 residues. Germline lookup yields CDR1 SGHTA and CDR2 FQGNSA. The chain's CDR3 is CASSFGTGSTEAFF.

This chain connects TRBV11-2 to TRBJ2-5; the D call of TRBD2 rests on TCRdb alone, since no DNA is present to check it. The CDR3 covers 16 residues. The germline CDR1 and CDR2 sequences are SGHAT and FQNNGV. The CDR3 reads CASSLDPAGSSETQYF.

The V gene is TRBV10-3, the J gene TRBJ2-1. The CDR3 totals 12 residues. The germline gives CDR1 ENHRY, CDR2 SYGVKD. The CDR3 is CAISPDWNEQFF.

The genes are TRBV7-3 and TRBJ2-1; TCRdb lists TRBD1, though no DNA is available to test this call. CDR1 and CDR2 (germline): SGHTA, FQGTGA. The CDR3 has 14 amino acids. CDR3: CASSPSQGKHEQFF.

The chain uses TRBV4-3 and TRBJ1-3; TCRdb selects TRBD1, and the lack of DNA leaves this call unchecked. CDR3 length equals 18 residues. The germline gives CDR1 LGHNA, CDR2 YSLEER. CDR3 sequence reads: CASSRGSRAGKDGNTIYF.

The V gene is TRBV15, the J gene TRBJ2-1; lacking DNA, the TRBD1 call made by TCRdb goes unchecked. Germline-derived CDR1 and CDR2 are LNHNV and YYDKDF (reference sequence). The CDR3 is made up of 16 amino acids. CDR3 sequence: CATSILGQGAYNEQFF.

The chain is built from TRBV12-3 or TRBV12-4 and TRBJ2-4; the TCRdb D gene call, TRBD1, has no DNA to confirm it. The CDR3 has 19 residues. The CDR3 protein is CASSLYAPHSSIAKNIQYF.

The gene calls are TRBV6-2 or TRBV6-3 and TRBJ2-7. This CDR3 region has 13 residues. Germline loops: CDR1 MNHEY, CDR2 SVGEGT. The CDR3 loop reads CASSNRLKWEQYF.

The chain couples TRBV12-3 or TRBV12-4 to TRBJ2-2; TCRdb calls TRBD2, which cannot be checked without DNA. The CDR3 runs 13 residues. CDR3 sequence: CASKETRGGELFF.

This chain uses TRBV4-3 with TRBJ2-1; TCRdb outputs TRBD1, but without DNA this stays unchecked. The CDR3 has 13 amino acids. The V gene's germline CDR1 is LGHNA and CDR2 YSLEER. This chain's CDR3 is CASSAGTQYEQFF.

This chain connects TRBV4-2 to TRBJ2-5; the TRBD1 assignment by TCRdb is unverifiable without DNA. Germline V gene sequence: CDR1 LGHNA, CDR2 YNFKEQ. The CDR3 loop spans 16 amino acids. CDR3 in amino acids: CASSQGSGQAQETQYF.

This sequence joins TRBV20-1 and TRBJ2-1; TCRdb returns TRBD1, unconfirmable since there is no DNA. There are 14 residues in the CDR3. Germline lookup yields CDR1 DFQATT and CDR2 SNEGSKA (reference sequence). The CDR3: CSARVRQFMNEQFF.

The CDR3 reads CASRRLAGAEVTQYF. This chain connects TRBV6-1 to TRBJ2-3; TCRdb gives TRBD2 as the D gene, but with no DNA this cannot be confirmed. CDR3 length: 15 residues. The germline CDR1 and CDR2 sequences are MNHNS and SASEGT.

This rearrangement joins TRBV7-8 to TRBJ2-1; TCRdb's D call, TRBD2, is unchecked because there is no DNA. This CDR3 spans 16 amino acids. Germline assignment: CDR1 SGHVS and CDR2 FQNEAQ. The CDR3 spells CASSFPRSREGNEQFF.

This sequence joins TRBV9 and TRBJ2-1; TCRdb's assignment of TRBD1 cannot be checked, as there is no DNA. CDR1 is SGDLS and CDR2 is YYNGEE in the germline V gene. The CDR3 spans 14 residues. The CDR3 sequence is CASSPPTAYNEQFF.

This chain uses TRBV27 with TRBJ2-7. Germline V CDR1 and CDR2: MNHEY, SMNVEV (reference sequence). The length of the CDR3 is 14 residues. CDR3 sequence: CASAYLGSKGEQYF.

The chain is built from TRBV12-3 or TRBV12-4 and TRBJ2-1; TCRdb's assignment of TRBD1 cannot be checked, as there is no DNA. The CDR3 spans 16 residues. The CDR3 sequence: CASSPLGPRSENEQFF.